Listed here is a single TCR beta chain. Its specificity is unknown. The CDR3 runs to 13 residues. Germline loops: CDR1 SGHRS, CDR2 YFSETQ. Trimming took 3 bases from V and 5 from J; bases not matched to a gene: 2. This sample was included in a study of beta chain features in type 1 diabetes. Study observations and caveats: Sequencing of cDNA might inflate the share of cells that strongly express TCR.

The study reverse transcribed the entire isolated RNA, so it sequenced expressed TCRB transcripts. Some clones are missing from TCRdb's copy, which holds only in-frame ones; the method was immunoSEQ multiplex PCR. The sample shows 140,000 to 150,000 clones, 40% to 60% of them seen only once. Material: Tregs from blood. The genes are TRBV5-1 and TRBJ2-1; 7 bases match TRBD1. The sequence came from a man aged 18 to 30 in good health. CDR3 region: CASSWDSHNEQFF. The CDR3 DNA sequence: TGCGCCAGCAGCTGGGACAGCCACAATGAGCAGTTCTTC.